The clone carrying this TCR beta chain was detected a few times. Antigen: not known. Investigators reverse transcribed all isolated RNA, so they sequenced expressed TCRB transcripts. TCRdb keeps only in-frame clones here, not all; method: immunoSEQ multiplex PCR. The profile shows 350,000 to 450,000 clones, roughly 15% of them singletons. The germline CDR1 and CDR2 sequences are MDHEN and SYDVKM. V lost 6 bases to trimming and J lost 2 bases, with 10 bases between them. The CDR3 extends over 13 amino acids. The data belong to a study of beta chain features in type 1 diabetes. Broader study findings: A cDNA-based sequencing approach could over-represent cells with high TCR expression.

Only one heparinised blood draw was taken per donor, and its volume averaged approximately 0.11 L. A CD45RO/CCR7/CD25/CD127/CD95/CD27 panel sorted naive, central memory, regulatory and stem cell-like memory CD4+ cells. This sequence was found in a woman younger than 30 in good health. Sequencing was done on a sample of naive CD4+ T cells from blood. V and J are TRBV28 and TRBJ2-5, with a possible D match to TRBD1 (5 bases). DNA for the CDR3: TGTGCCAGCAGCAGACAGCTACAAGAGACCCAGTACTTC. This codes for CASSRQLQETQYF.